This entry lists 9 T cell receptor beta chains sequenced from one sample in a study of blood T cell repertoires in COVID-19. The assay was immunoSEQ multiplex PCR, and TCRdb's table has in-frame clones only and misses some. The sample consists of roughly 150,000 clones, approximately 84% of them appearing once. The sequencing input was peripheral blood. These TCRs come from a woman older than 75 with COVID-19, enrolled during active disease.

The chain combines TRBV5-1 with TRBJ1-2; D call uncertain. This CDR3 contains 12 residues. CDR1 and CDR2 (germline): SGHRS, YFSETQ. The germline V and J ends were trimmed by 1 base and 6 bases, with 7 bases remaining between them. The CDR3 DNA sequence: TGCGCCAGCAGCTTGCAGGATCATGGCTACACCTTC. This codes for CASSLQDHGYTF. The full variable domain, in which reference TRBV5-1 and TRBJ1-2 provide the parts outside the CDR3, is KAGVTQTPRYLIKTRGQQVTLSCSPISGHRSVSWYQQTPGQGLQFLFEYFSETQRNKGNFPGRFSGRQFSNSRSEMNVSTLELGDSALYLCASSLQDHGYTFGSGTRLTVV.

The rearrangement joins TRBV18 to TRBJ2-1; 7 bases are shared with TRBD1. With V trimmed by 6 bases and J by 5 bases, 10 bases remained unmatched. This CDR3 comprises 15 residues. From germline, CDR1 is KGHSH and CDR2 LQKENI. CDR3 residues: CASSRQGPSDNEQFF. The DNA of the CDR3 is TGTGCCAGCTCCCGACAGGGTCCCTCTGACAATGAGCAGTTCTTC.

The rearrangement uses TRBV7-6 and TRBJ2-7, with 9 nucleotides matching TRBD2. Trimming cost V 5 bases and J 3 bases; bases outside gene matches: 5. The germline V gene encodes CDR1 SGHVS and CDR2 FNYEAQ. This CDR3 region has 14 residues. For the CDR3, the DNA is TGTGCCAGCAGCCGTAGCGGGGGAGACTACGAGCAGTACTTC. Its protein product is CASSRSGGDYEQYF.

V gene TRBV20-1 combines with J gene TRBJ2-3, with 11 nucleotides matching TRBD2. The CDR3 runs to 14 residues. Germline V gene lookup returns CDR1 DFQATT and CDR2 SNEGSKA (reference sequence). Unmatched junction bases numbered 5, after V lost 3 bases and J lost 6 bases. Here the CDR3 DNA reads TGCAGTGCTAGTGTGATAGCGGGGGGGGATACGCAGTATTTT. This encodes CSASVIAGGDTQYF.

This clone appeared a few times. Other DNA sequences in this specimen translate into the identical CDR3. This sequence joins TRBV19 and TRBJ1-5; 7 nucleotides align to TRBD1. V lost 6 bases and J lost 3; bases outside the gene matches: 2. The CDR3 covers 13 residues. In germline, CDR1 is LNHDA, CDR2 SQIVND (reference sequence). The CDR3 loop reads CASRGQFNQPQHF. The CDR3, as DNA: TGTGCCAGTAGGGGACAGTTCAATCAGCCCCAGCATTTT.

CDR3 region: CASSLERGGDTQYF. The CDR3 coding sequence is TGTGCCAGCAGCTTAGAGCGGGGCGGAGATACGCAGTATTTT. The chain combines TRBV7-9 with TRBJ2-3; 7 nucleotides line up with TRBD2. Germline V gives CDR1 SEHNR, CDR2 FQNEAQ (reference sequence). The V and J ends lost 1 base and 5 bases, in that order; junction bases with no gene match: 3. This CDR3 contains 14 residues.

The chain carries TRBV6-1 and TRBJ1-2, with a tentative D call TRBD1 (5 bases). Germline V gives CDR1 MNHNS, CDR2 SASEGT. With 2 bases removed from V and 5 bases from J, the gap between germline ends came to 12 bases. This CDR3 spans 14 amino acids. The CDR3 bases are TGTGCCAGCAGTGAAACATTTCGGGGGTATGGCTACACCTTC. Amino acids: CASSETFRGYGYTF.

The chain is built from TRBV3-1 (or the pseudogene TRBV3-2) and TRBJ2-1, with D perhaps matching TRBD1 (7 bases). This CDR3 contains 16 residues. Trimming stripped 8 bases from V and 12 bases from J, with 29 bases between. CDR1 LGHDT and CDR2 YNNKEL come from the germline V gene (reference sequence). The CDR3 region is CASRTMGSANQGGQFF. Here the CDR3 DNA reads TGTGCCAGCCGGACGATGGGGTCAGCCAACCAGGGGGGGCAGTTCTTC.

V gene TRBV6-5 combines with J gene TRBJ2-7; the D is unclear. The V end was cut by 5 bases, the J end by 5 bases, with 13 bases between. The CDR3 has 13 residues. Germline V lookup: CDR1 MNHEY, CDR2 SVGAGI. The CDR3 sequence is CASSREVGHEQYF. Written as DNA, the CDR3 is TGTGCCAGCAGTCGCGAGGTGGGTCACGAGCAGTACTTC.